The 12 T cell receptor beta chains given below trace back to one sample, sequenced in a study of vaccination effects on CD4 cells after COVID-19. Antigen-specific CD4+ T cell clonotypes were called by their expansion after viral peptide-pool culture in ViraFEST. Cultured cells yielded isolated CD4+ T cells after 10 days. Nucleocapsid antibody tests were negative, and the vaccine recipients had no prior SARS-CoV-2 infection. The protocol was immunoSEQ multiplex PCR, while the TCRdb copy is restricted to in-frame clones and leaves out a portion. This sample has some 24,000 clones; 65% to 80% occur once, and the top ten carry approximately 10%. No cognate antigen is known for these TCRs. This specimen was CD4+ T cells from PBMCs cultured with HCoV-NL63 spike peptides, taken before COVID-19 vaccination. The receptors stem from a human donor who received a COVID-19 vaccine.

This chain connects TRBV19 to TRBJ2-2, with D unclear. CDR1 is LNHDA and CDR2 is SQIVND in the germline V gene (reference sequence). With 1 base removed from V and 0 bases from J, the gap between germline ends came to 9 bases. The CDR3 totals 16 residues. The CDR3 sequence is CASSIGGTANTGELFF. In nucleotides, the CDR3 is TGTGCCAGTAGTATAGGCGGCACCGCGAACACCGGGGAGCTGTTTTTT.

This rearrangement joins TRBV4-1 to TRBJ1-2; D is ambiguous. The CDR3 extends over 16 amino acids. The germline gives CDR1 MGHRA, CDR2 YSYEKL. With 2 bases removed from V and 2 bases from J, the gap between germline ends came to 15 bases. The CDR3 nucleotides are TGCGCCAGCAGCCAACCGGGAGGGCCGATGAACTATGGCTACACCTTC. This gives the protein CASSQPGGPMNYGYTF.

J is TRBJ1-2 and V is TRBV10-1, with no clear D. The CDR3 is 13 amino acids. The germline gives CDR1 WNHNN, CDR2 SYGVQD (reference sequence). The V end lost 2 bases, the J end lost 1 base, and 5 bases lay between the germline ends. The CDR3 loop reads CASSEDLNYGYTF. In DNA form, the CDR3 reads TGCGCCAGCAGTGAGGATCTTAACTATGGCTACACCTTC.

The chain is built from TRBV9 and TRBJ2-5; D unresolved. Germline V lookup: CDR1 SGDLS, CDR2 YYNGEE. V was clipped by 4 bases and J by 0 bases, with 10 bases between them. This CDR3 contains 14 residues. CDR3: CASSPPSNQETQYF. The CDR3 DNA reads TGTGCCAGCAGCCCCCCTTCGAACCAAGAGACCCAGTACTTC.

The chain employs TRBV15 and TRBJ2-6, with D maybe TRBD2 (5 bases). Trimming removed 0 bases from V and 3 bases from J, with 9 bases in between. CDR1 is LNHNV, CDR2 YYDKDF, per germline (reference sequence). CDR3 length: 16 residues. The CDR3, as DNA: TGTGCCACCAGCAGAGACCGGGAAAGTGGGGCCAACGTCCTGACTTTC. This encodes CATSRDRESGANVLTF.

This clone has only a few counts. V usage is TRBV24-1 and J usage is TRBJ2-3, with TRBD2 matching over 7 bases. Germline V gene sequence: CDR1 KGHDR, CDR2 SFDVKD. V trimming: 2 bases; J trimming: 1 base; junction bases outside the gene matches: 5. This CDR3 is built from 16 residues. The CDR3 protein is CATSDSKRGGTDTQYF. The DNA for the CDR3 is TGTGCCACCAGTGATTCAAAACGGGGGGGCACAGATACGCAGTATTTT.

The gene calls are TRBV7-2 and TRBJ2-1; D is undetermined. V lost 2 bases and J lost 6, with 20 bases in between. Germline loops: CDR1 SGHTA, CDR2 FQGNSA. The CDR3 is 17 residues long. This chain's CDR3 is CASSLNLGAVVFNEQFF. In DNA, the CDR3 is TGTGCCAGCAGCTTAAACCTCGGCGCTGTGGTTTTCAATGAGCAGTTCTTC.

This clone was detected a few times. CDR3: CASSPQDKGYTF. CDR3 bases: TGTGCCAGCAGCCCCCAGGACAAAGGCTACACCTTC. The chain combines TRBV7-9 with TRBJ1-2; TRBD1 might be the D (5 bases). The CDR3 is 12 amino acids. The V gene lost 5 bases and the J gene lost 8 bases, with 12 bases spanning the gap. Germline V gene sequence: CDR1 SEHNR, CDR2 FQNEAQ (reference sequence). Supplemented by reference TRBV7-9 and TRBJ1-2, the full variable domain reads DTGVSQNPRHKITKRGQNVTFRCDPISEHNRLYWYRQTLGQGPEFLTYFQNEAQLEKSRLLSDRFSAERPKGSFSTLEIQRTEQGDSAMYLCASSPQDKGYTFGSGTRLTVV.

This clone occurred a few times. The chain couples TRBV7-9 to TRBJ1-2, with TRBD1 matching over 8 bases. Germline CDR1 SEHNR, CDR2 FQNEAQ (reference sequence). CDR3 length equals 15 residues. The junction had 3 bases not matched to a gene; V was cut back by 3 bases and J by 0 bases. The CDR3 nucleotides are TGTGCCAGCAGCTTGTACAGGGGGTCTAACTATGGCTACACCTTC. Amino acid sequence: CASSLYRGSNYGYTF.

The chain uses TRBV6-2 or TRBV6-3 and TRBJ2-1; 7 nucleotides agree with TRBD2. The CDR3 consists of 15 residues. The germline CDR1 and CDR2 sequences are MNHEY and SVGEGT. V was pared by 2 bases and J by 9 bases, with 10 bases of the junction left unmatched. CDR3 loop: CASSYGAGVMGEQFF. In nucleotides, the CDR3 is TGTGCCAGCAGTTACGGGGCGGGGGTAATGGGTGAGCAGTTCTTC.

This clone came up a few times. This chain joins TRBV18 and TRBJ2-2; 11 bases are a match to TRBD2. In germline, CDR1 is KGHSH, CDR2 LQKENI. V was pared by 5 bases and J by 6 bases, with 5 bases of the junction left unmatched. This CDR3 region has 15 residues. CDR3 in amino acids: CASSAGLAVPGELFF. CDR3 nucleotides: TGTGCCAGCTCAGCGGGACTAGCGGTTCCCGGGGAGCTGTTTTTT.

The V gene is TRBV5-1, the J gene TRBJ2-3; D possibly corresponds to TRBD2 (5 bases). The CDR3 extends over 15 amino acids. Germline-derived CDR1 and CDR2 are SGHRS and YFSETQ. V shed 0 bases and J shed 3 bases, with 11 bases lying between them. The CDR3 protein is CASSLVPSGTDTQYF. CDR3 bases: TGCGCCAGCAGCTTGGTCCCGTCGGGAACAGATACGCAGTATTTT.